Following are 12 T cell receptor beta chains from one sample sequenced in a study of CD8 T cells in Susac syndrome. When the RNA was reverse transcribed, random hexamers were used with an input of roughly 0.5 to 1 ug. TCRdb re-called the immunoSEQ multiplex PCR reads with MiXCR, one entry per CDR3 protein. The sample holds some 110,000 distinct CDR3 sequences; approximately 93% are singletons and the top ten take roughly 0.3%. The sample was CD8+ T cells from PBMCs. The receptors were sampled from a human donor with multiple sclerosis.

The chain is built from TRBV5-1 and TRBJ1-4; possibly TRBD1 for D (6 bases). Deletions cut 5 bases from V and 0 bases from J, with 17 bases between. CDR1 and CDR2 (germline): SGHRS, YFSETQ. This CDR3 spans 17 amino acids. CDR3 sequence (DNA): TGCGCCAGCAGTTGGGCAGGGGCGACCCCAACTAATGAAAAACTGTTTTTT. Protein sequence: CASSWAGATPTNEKLFF.

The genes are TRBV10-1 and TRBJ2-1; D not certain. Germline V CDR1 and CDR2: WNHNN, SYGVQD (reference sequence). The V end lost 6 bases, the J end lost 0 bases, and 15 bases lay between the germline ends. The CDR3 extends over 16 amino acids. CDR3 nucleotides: TGCGCCAGCAGCCCCTATCTGTCGAGCTCCTACAATGAGCAGTTCTTC. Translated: CASSPYLSSSYNEQFF.

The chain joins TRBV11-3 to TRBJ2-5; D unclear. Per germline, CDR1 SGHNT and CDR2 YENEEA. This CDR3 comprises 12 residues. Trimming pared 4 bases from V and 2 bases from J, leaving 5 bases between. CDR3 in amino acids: CASSSYQETQYF. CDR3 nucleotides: TGTGCCAGCAGCTCATATCAAGAGACCCAGTACTTC.

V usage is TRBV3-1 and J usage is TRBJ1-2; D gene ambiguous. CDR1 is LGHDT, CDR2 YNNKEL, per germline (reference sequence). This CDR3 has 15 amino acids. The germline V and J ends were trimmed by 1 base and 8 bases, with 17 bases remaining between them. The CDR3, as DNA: TGTGCCAGCAGCCAAGTAGAGGGAGGAGATTGGGGCTACACCTTC. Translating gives CASSQVEGGDWGYTF.

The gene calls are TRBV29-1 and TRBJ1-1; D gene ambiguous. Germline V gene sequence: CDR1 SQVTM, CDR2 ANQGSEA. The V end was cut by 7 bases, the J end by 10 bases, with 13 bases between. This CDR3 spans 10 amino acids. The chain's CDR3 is CSARGGSAFF. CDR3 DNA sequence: TGCAGCGCCCGAGGAGGTTCAGCTTTCTTT.

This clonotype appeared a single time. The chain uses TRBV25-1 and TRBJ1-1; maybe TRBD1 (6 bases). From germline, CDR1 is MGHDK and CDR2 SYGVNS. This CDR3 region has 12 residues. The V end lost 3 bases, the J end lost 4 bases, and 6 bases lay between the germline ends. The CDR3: CASSETGTEAFF. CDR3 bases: TGTGCCAGCAGTGAGACAGGCACTGAAGCTTTCTTT.

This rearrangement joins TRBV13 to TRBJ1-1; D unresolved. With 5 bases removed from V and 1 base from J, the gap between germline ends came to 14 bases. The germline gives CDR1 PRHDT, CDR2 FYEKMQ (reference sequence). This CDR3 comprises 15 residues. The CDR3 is CASSPRGGGNTEAFF. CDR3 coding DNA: TGTGCCAGCAGCCCCCGAGGAGGAGGGAACACTGAAGCTTTCTTT.

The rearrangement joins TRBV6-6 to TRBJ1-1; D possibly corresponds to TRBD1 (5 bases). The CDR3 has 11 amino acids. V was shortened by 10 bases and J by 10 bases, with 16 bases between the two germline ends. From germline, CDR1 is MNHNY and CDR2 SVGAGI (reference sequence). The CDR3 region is CATPGPPGAFF. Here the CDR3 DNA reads TGTGCCACCCCGGGACCGCCGGGAGCTTTCTTT.

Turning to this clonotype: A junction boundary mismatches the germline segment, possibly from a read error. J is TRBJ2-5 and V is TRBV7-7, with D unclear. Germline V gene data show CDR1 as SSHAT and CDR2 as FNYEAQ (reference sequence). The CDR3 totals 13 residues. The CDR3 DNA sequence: TGTGCTAGCAGCCCAGACTTACCCAAGACCCAGTACTTC. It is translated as CASSPDLPKTQYF.

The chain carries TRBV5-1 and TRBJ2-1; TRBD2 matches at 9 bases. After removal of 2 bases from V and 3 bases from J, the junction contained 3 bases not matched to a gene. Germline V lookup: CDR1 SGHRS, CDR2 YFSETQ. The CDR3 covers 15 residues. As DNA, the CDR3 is TGCGCCAGCAGCTTCGAGCGGGGGGACTACAATGAGCAGTTCTTC. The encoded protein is CASSFERGDYNEQFF.

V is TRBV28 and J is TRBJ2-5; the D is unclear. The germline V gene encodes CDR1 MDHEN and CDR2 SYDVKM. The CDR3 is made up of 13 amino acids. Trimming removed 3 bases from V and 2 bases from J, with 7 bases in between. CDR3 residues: CASSFKGQETQYF. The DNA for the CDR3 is TGTGCCAGCAGTTTTAAGGGACAAGAGACCCAGTACTTC.

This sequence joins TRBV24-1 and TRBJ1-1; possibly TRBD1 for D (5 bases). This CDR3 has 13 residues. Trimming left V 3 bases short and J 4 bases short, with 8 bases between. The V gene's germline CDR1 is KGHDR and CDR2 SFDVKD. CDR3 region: CATSDGGSTEAFF. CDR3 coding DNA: TGTGCCACCAGTGATGGGGGGAGCACTGAAGCTTTCTTT.